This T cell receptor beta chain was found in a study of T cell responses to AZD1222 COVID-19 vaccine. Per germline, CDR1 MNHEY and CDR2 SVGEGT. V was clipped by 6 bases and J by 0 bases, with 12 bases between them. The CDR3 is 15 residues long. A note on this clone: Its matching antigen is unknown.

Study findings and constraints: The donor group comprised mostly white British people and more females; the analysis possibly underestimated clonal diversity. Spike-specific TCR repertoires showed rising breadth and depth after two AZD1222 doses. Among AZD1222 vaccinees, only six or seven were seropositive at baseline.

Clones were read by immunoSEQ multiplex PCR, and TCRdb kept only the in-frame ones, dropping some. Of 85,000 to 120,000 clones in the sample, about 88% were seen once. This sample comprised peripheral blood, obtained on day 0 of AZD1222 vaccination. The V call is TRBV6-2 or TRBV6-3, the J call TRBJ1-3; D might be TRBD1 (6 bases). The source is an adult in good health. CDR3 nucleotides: TGTGCCAGCAGCAACAGGGTGAGCTCTGGAAACACCATATATTTT. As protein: CASSNRVSSGNTIYF.